These 24 T cell receptor beta chains originate from one sample sequenced in a study of blood T cells in healthy people across ages. A second roughly 6 to 12 cycle PCR used barcoded and J-beta primers. TCRdb reprocessed the 5' RACE reads with MiXCR, giving one entry per CDR3 protein. Found here are around 1,600,000 distinct CDR3 sequences, roughly two fifths of them singletons; the top ten hold about 4%. Specimen: blood. The receptors shown here come from a woman in her late teens or twenties in good health.

The rearrangement joins TRBV7-8 to TRBJ2-5; D gene uncertain. The V gene's germline CDR1 is SGHVS and CDR2 FQNEAQ. The V end lost 0 bases, the J end lost 7 bases, and 15 bases lay between the germline ends. This CDR3 is built from 15 residues. The CDR3 here is CASSLARRSEGTQYF. CDR3 bases: TGTGCCAGCAGCTTAGCGCGCAGGTCTGAAGGGACCCAGTACTTC.

The chain joins TRBV4-2 to TRBJ2-2; TRBD2 is a possible D gene (5 bases). The CDR3 is 16 residues long. CDR1 and CDR2 (germline): LGHNA, YNFKEQ. Deletions cut 5 bases from V and 0 bases from J, with 13 bases between. Here the CDR3 DNA reads TGTGCCAGCAGCGTTCCCCAGCGGTCGAACACCGGGGAGCTGTTTTTT. Translated: CASSVPQRSNTGELFF.

This chain connects TRBV6-5 to TRBJ2-4, with 7 bases lining up with TRBD2. Trimming took 5 bases from V and 1 from J; bases not matched to a gene: 5. The CDR3 has 15 amino acids. CDR1 and CDR2 (germline): MNHEY, SVGAGI. CDR3 residues: CASSRGELAKNIQYF. The CDR3 coding sequence is TGTGCCAGCAGTCGGGGGGAATTGGCCAAAAACATTCAGTACTTC.

This clonotype showed up just a few times. V usage is TRBV2 and J usage is TRBJ2-3; D not resolved. V was trimmed by 6 bases and J by 7 bases, leaving 17 bases between them. This CDR3 region has 14 residues. Germline V gives CDR1 SNHLY, CDR2 FYNNEI. As DNA, the CDR3 is TGTGCCAGCAGCACAAAGACGAGATTCAATACGCAGTATTTT. It encodes CASSTKTRFNTQYF.

V gene TRBV27 combines with J gene TRBJ2-7, with 14 bases lining up with TRBD2. The CDR3 length is 18 residues. Germline trimming cut 4 bases from V and 0 bases from J; bases unmatched to any gene: 8. CDR1 and CDR2 from the germline V gene are MNHEY and SMNVEV (reference sequence). The CDR3 spells CASSYGLAGGLNSYEQYF. CDR3 bases: TGTGCCAGCAGTTATGGACTAGCGGGAGGACTAAACTCCTACGAGCAGTACTTC.

The chain uses TRBV7-9 and TRBJ2-4, with no clear D. With the DNA end fitting TRBJ2-7 better, the J assignment may be wrong. The CDR3 has 13 amino acids. CDR1 and CDR2 from the germline V gene are SEHNR and FQNEAQ (reference sequence). The CDR3 loop is CASSSGRFYEQYF. Here the CDR3 DNA reads TGTGCCAGCAGCTCCGGACGGTTCTACGAGCAGTACTTC.

This clonotype was seen only once. J is TRBJ1-2 and V is TRBV25-1, with a weak D call TRBD1 (6 bases). Germline CDR1 and CDR2: MGHDK and SYGVNS. The CDR3 loop spans 15 amino acids. With 7 bases removed from V and 7 bases from J, the gap between germline ends came to 22 bases. The DNA for the CDR3 is TGTGCCAGCACTAAATCGGGGGCCGCAAAGGGTGGCTACACCTTC. Translated: CASTKSGAAKGGYTF.

The chain has TRBV12-3 or TRBV12-4 and TRBJ2-1; the D gene could be TRBD1 or TRBD2 (6 bases each). This CDR3 contains 16 residues. V was shortened by 8 bases and J by 2 bases, with 19 bases between the two germline ends. The CDR3 nucleotides are TGTGCCAGCTCCCCCGTGGGGGGCATTGCCTACAATGAGCAGTTCTTC. Its protein product is CASSPVGGIAYNEQFF.

This clonotype was seen more than once but under ten times. The chain joins TRBV20-1 to TRBJ2-4; unclear D gene. With the DNA end fitting TRBJ2-5 better, the J assignment may be wrong. There are 11 residues in the CDR3. CDR1 DFQATT and CDR2 SNEGSKA come from the germline V gene (reference sequence). CDR3 nucleotides: TGCAGTGCTTGCCACTGGGAGACCCAGTACTTC. It specifies CSACHWETQYF.

This clonotype showed up just a few times. The V gene is TRBV7-9, the J gene TRBJ2-1; 11 bases agree with TRBD2. The CDR3 covers 14 residues. V lost 0 bases to trimming and J lost 12 bases; unmatched junction nucleotides: 4. CDR1 is SEHNR and CDR2 is FQNEAQ in the germline V gene (reference sequence). DNA for the CDR3: TGTGCCAGCAGCTTAGCTCTAGCGGGAGGAGTGCAGTTCTTC. Translation gives CASSLALAGGVQFF.

The V and J genes are TRBV7-2 and TRBJ2-5, with D uncertain. CDR1 is SGHTA and CDR2 is FQGNSA in the germline V gene. This CDR3 contains 12 residues. Deletions cut 6 bases from V and 9 bases from J, with 14 bases between. The CDR3 nucleotides are TGTGCCAGCAGAACCCCCCTTTTAGCCCAGTACTTC. This encodes CASRTPLLAQYF.

This rearrangement joins TRBV5-5 to TRBJ1-1; D is unclear. The CDR3 loop spans 17 amino acids. The V gene's germline CDR1 is SGHKS and CDR2 YYEKEE (reference sequence). V lost 3 bases to trimming and J lost 2 bases, with 20 bases between them. The DNA of the CDR3 is TGTGCCAGCAGCTCGTTAGGCCCACAGAAACCCAACACTGAAGCTTTCTTT. It translates to CASSSLGPQKPNTEAFF.

V usage is TRBV4-1 and J usage is TRBJ2-7, with a weak D call TRBD1 (6 bases). Germline values: CDR1 MGHRA, CDR2 YSYEKL. The CDR3 has 16 amino acids. Trimming shortened V by 0 bases and J by 0 bases, and 12 bases separated the two germline ends. The CDR3 DNA is TGCGCCAGCAGCCAAGATAGGACAGAAAGCTCCTACGAGCAGTACTTC. Translated, it gives CASSQDRTESSYEQYF.

This clonotype was detected a few times. The genes are TRBV3-1 and TRBJ2-2; 7 bases are a match to TRBD2. V dropped 4 bases and J dropped 3; count of bases not matched to a gene: 2. The CDR3 is 14 residues long. The germline V gene has CDR1 LGHDT and CDR2 YNNKEL (reference sequence). Written as DNA, the CDR3 is TGTGCCAGCAGCCCTAGCGGTTACACCGGGGAGCTGTTTTTT. It encodes CASSPSGYTGELFF.

The chain uses TRBV6-6 and TRBJ1-3; D perhaps matches TRBD1 (5 bases). Germline V gene sequence: CDR1 MNHNY, CDR2 SVGAGI (reference sequence). V lost 3 bases and J 8 bases, leaving 17 bases between the germline ends. CDR3 length: 15 residues. Written as DNA, the CDR3 is TGTGCCAGCAGTTATCCAGGGCAGATAGAACACACCATATATTTT. It encodes CASSYPGQIEHTIYF.

The sample holds many counts of this clonotype. The chain joins TRBV11-2 to TRBJ2-1; no clear D gene. CDR1 and CDR2 (germline): SGHAT, FQNNGV. The CDR3 spans 15 residues. V lost 1 base, J lost 1 base, and 8 bases lay in between. The CDR3 DNA reads as TGTGCCAGCAGCTTAGTTGATGGTTCCTACAATGAGCAGTTCTTC. Translating it yields CASSLVDGSYNEQFF.

The gene calls are TRBV12-3 or TRBV12-4 and TRBJ1-6; D call uncertain. The CDR3 length is 13 residues. V dropped 7 bases and J dropped 7 bases, with 11 bases sitting between them. CDR3 nucleotides: TGTGCCAGCACCCCGCCTGGGAATTCACCCCTCCACTTT. Its translation is CASTPPGNSPLHF.

Only a few counts were recorded for this clonotype. This rearrangement joins TRBV21-1 to TRBJ1-1; TRBD1 is taken as the D call from the table, unchecked against the DNA. TRBV21-1 is a pseudogene segment. This CDR3 is 15 amino acids long. The CDR3 reads CASSEKGARDTEAFF. The CDR3 nucleotides are TGTGCCAGCAGCGAAAAGGGGGCTCGGGACACTGAAGCTTTCTTT.

This clonotype has more than one count but fewer than ten. CDR3 loop: CASSPRDRGRGGYTF. The CDR3 DNA follows: TGTGCCAGCAGTCCGAGGGACAGGGGGCGGGGTGGCTACACCTTC. The chain couples TRBV27 to TRBJ1-2; 12 bases are shared with TRBD1. Trimming cost V 5 bases and J 7 bases; bases outside gene matches: 8. The CDR3 is 15 amino acids. The germline V gene has CDR1 MNHEY and CDR2 SMNVEV (reference sequence).

The V and J genes are TRBV11-2 and TRBJ2-7, with TRBD2 matching over 8 bases. The V and J ends lost 5 bases and 2 bases, in that order; junction bases with no gene match: 8. Looked up from germline, CDR1 is SGHAT and CDR2 is FQNNGV. The CDR3 totals 15 residues. CDR3 sequence: CASSRGTRVPYEQYF. CDR3 DNA sequence: TGTGCCAGCAGCCGAGGGACTAGAGTGCCCTACGAGCAGTACTTC.

This clonotype was seen more than once but under ten times. CDR3 in amino acids: CSSPDLNTDTQYF. CDR3 DNA sequence: TGCAGTTCTCCGGATCTCAACACAGATACGCAGTATTTT. The rearrangement uses TRBV20-1 and TRBJ2-3; no definite D call. This CDR3 contains 13 residues. V shed 8 bases and J shed 2 bases, with 14 bases lying between them. Germline CDR1 reads DFQATT; CDR2 reads SNEGSKA (reference sequence).

This clonotype appeared a few times. The rearrangement links TRBV29-1 to TRBJ2-7, with D maybe TRBD1 (6 bases). Germline V gene sequence: CDR1 SQVTM, CDR2 ANQGSEA. There are 13 residues in the CDR3. The ends were cut back, 6 bases at V and 5 bases at J, with 17 bases in the middle. Written as DNA, the CDR3 is TGCAGCGTCTACGGGGACATATTCGACGAGCAGTACTTC. Translation gives CSVYGDIFDEQYF.

This clonotype appeared a few times. The chain uses TRBV24-1 and TRBJ2-4; TRBD1 might be the D (7 bases). The J call could be wrong; TRBJ2-7 is a better fit for the DNA end. Per the germline V gene, CDR1 is KGHDR and CDR2 is SFDVKD. The CDR3 consists of 19 residues. The CDR3 DNA reads TGTGCCACCAGGGACAGGCCAAGTTGGGCCTGCGGGATAGTTGACGAGCAGTACTTC. This gives the protein CATRDRPSWACGIVDEQYF.

This clonotype was found a few times. The chain recombines TRBV13 with TRBJ1-2; D uncertain. V lost 1 base and J lost 4, with 10 bases in between. Germline CDR1 reads PRHDT; CDR2 reads FYEKMQ (reference sequence). The CDR3 has 14 amino acids. The CDR3 nucleotides are TGTGCCAGCAGCTTAGCGGGTTTTATCTATGGCTACACCTTC. This translates into CASSLAGFIYGYTF. Variable domain in full (rest from reference TRBV13 and TRBJ1-2): AAGVIQSPRHLIKEKRETATLKCYPIPRHDTVYWYQQGPGQDPQFLISFYEKMQSDKGSIPDRFSAQQFSDYHSELNMSSLELGDSALYFCASSLAGFIYGYTFGSGTRLTVV.